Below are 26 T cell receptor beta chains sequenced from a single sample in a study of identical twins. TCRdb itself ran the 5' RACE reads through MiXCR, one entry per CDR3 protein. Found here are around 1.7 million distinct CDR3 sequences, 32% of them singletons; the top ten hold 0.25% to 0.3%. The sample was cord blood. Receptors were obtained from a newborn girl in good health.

DNA of the CDR3: TGTGCCAGCAGCTTCCATAGTTACACCGGGGAGCTGTTTTTT. It codes for CASSFHSYTGELFF. V and J are TRBV7-4 and TRBJ2-2; D unresolved. CDR1 is SGHVT, CDR2 SQSDAQ, per germline. V lost 3 bases and J lost 3, with 8 bases in between. CDR3 length: 14 residues.

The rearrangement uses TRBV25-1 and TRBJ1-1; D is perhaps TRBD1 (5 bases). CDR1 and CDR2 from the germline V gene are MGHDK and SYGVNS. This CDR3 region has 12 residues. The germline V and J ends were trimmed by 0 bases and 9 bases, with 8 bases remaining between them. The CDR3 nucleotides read TGTGCCAGCAGTGAATATAGGGGAAAAGCTTTCTTT. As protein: CASSEYRGKAFF.

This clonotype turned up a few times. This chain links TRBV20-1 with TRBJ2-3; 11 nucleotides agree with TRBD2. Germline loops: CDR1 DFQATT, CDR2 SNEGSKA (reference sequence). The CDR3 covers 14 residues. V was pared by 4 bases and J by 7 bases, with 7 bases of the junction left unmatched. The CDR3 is CSATPGTSGYTQYF. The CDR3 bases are TGCAGTGCTACCCCCGGGACTAGCGGCTATACGCAGTATTTT.

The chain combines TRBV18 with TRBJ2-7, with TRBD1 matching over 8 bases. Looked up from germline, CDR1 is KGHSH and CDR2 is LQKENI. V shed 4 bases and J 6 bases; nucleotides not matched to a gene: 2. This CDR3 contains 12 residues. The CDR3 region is CASSQTGVEQYF. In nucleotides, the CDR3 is TGTGCCAGCTCACAGACAGGGGTCGAGCAGTACTTC.

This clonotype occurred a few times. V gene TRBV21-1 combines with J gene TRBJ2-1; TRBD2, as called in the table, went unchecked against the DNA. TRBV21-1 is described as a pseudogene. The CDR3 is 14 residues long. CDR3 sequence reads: CASSKEPTSGGLFF. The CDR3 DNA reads TGTGCCAGCAGCAAAGAGCCCACTAGCGGGGGGCTGTTCTTC.

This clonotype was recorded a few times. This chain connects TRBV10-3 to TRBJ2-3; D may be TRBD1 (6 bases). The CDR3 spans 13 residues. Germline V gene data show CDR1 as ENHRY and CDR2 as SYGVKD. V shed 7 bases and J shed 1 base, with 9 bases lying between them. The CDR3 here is CAITGAGTDTQYF. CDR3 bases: TGTGCCATCACAGGGGCCGGCACAGATACGCAGTATTTT.

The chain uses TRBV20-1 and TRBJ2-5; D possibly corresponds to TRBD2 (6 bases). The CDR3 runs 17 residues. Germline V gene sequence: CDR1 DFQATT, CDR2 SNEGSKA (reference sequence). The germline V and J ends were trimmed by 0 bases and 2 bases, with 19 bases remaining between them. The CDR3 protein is CSARDYKPRDSQETQYF. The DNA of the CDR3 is TGCAGTGCTAGAGATTATAAGCCCCGGGACTCACAAGAGACCCAGTACTTC.

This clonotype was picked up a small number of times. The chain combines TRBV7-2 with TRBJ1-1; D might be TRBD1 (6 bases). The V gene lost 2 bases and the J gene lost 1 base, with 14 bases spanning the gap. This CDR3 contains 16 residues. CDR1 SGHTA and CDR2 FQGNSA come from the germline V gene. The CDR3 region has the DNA TGTGCCAGCAGCTTATATGGACAGAATCAGAACACTGAAGCTTTCTTT. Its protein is CASSLYGQNQNTEAFF.

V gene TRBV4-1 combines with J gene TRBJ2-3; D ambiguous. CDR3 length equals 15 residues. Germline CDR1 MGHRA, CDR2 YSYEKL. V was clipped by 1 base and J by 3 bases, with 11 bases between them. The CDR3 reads CASSQVAMATDTQYF. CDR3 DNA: TGCGCCAGCAGCCAAGTGGCGATGGCGACAGATACGCAGTATTTT.

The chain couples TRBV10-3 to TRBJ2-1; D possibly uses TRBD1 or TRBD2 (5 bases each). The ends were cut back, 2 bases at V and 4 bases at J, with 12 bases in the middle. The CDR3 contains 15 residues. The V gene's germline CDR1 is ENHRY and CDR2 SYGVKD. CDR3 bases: TGTGCCATCAGTGAGCCGATGGGACCTTACAATGAGCAGTTCTTC. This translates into CAISEPMGPYNEQFF.

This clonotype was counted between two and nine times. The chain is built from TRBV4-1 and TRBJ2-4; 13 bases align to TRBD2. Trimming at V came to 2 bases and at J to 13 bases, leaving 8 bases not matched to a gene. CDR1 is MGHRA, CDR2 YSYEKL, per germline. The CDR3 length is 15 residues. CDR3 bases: TGCGCCAGCAGCCAACCGACTAGCGGGAGGAATGAGCAGTACTTC. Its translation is CASSQPTSGRNEQYF.

The CDR3: CASSLAHRGGNSYEQYF. In DNA, the CDR3 is TGTGCCAGCAGTTTAGCGCATCGCGGGGGCAACTCCTACGAGCAGTACTTC. V is TRBV12-3 or TRBV12-4 and J is TRBJ2-7, with D perhaps matching TRBD2 (7 bases). The CDR3 sequence is 17 residues long. Deletions cut 0 bases from V and 0 bases from J, with 15 bases between.

DNA for the CDR3: TGCAGTGCCAATAGGAACTACGAGCAGTACTTC. Protein: CSANRNYEQYF. The chain has TRBV20-1 and TRBJ2-7, with D uncertain. The CDR3 runs 11 residues. Trimming shortened V by 6 bases and J by 3 bases, and 9 bases separated the two germline ends. Per the germline V gene, CDR1 is DFQATT and CDR2 is SNEGSKA (reference sequence).

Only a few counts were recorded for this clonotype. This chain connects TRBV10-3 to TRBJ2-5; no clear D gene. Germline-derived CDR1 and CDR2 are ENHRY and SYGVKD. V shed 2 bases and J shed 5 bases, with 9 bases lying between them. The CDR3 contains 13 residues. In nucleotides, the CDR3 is TGTGCCATCAGTGAGATGGTTGTGGAGACCCAGTACTTC. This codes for CAISEMVVETQYF.

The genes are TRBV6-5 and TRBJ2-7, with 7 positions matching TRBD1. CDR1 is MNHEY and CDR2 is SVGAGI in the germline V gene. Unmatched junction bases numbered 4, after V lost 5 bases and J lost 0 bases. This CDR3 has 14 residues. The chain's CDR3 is CASSRQGYSYEQYF. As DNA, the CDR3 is TGTGCCAGCAGTCGACAGGGCTACTCCTACGAGCAGTACTTC.

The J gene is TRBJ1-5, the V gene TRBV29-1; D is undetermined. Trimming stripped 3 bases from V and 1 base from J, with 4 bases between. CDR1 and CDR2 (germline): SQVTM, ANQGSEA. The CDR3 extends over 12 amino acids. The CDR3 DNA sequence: TGCAGCGTTGACAGAAGCAATCAGCCCCAGCATTTT. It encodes CSVDRSNQPQHF. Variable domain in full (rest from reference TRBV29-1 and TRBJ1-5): SAVISQKPSRDICQRGTSLTIQCQVDSQVTMMFWYRQQPGQSLTLIATANQGSEATYESGFVIDKFPISRPNLTFSTLTVSNMSPEDSSIYLCSVDRSNQPQHFGDGTRLSIL.

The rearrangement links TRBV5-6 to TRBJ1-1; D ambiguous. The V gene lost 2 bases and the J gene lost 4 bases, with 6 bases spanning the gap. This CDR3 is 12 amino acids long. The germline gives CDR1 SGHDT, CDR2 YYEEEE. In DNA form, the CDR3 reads TGTGCCAGCAGCTTCGACTTCACTGAAGCTTTCTTT. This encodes CASSFDFTEAFF. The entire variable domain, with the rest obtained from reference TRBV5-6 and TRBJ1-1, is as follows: DAGVTQSPTHLIKTRGQQVTLRCSPKSGHDTVSWYQQALGQGPQFIFQYYEEEERQRGNFPDRFSGHQFPNYSSELNVNALLLGDSALYLCASSFDFTEAFFGQGTRLTVV.

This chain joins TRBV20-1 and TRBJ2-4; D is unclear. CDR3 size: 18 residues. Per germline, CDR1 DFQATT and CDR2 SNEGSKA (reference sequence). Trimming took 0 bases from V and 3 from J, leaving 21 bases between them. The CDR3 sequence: CSARDHGWLSPGKNIQYF. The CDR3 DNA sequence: TGCAGTGCTAGAGATCACGGTTGGCTCAGCCCAGGCAAAAACATTCAGTACTTC.

This CDR3 is CASSLQGQPNYGYTF. The CDR3 coding sequence is TGTGCCAGCAGCTTACAGGGACAGCCTAACTATGGCTACACCTTC. The chain couples TRBV7-2 to TRBJ1-2, with TRBD1 identical over 7 bases. Germline V gene sequence: CDR1 SGHTA, CDR2 FQGNSA. The CDR3 runs 15 residues. Trimming took 2 bases from V and 0 from J; bases not matched to a gene: 3.

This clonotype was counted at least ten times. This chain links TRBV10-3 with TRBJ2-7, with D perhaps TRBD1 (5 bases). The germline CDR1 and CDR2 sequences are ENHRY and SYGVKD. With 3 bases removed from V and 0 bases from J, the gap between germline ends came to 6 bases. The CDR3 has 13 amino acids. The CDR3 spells CAISDDSSYEQYF. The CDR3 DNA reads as TGTGCCATCAGTGATGACAGCTCCTACGAGCAGTACTTC.

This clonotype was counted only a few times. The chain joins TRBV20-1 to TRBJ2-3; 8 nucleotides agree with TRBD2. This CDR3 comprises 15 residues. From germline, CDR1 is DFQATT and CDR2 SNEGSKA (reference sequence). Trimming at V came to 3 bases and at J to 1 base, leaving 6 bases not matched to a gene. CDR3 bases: TGCAGTGCTAGTGGGACTAGATCTCGCACAGATACGCAGTATTTT. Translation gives CSASGTRSRTDTQYF.

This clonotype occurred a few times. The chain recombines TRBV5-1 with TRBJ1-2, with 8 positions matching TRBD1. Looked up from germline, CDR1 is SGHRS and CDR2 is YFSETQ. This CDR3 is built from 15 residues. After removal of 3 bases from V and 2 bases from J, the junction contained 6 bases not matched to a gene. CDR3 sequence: CASSSPDRANYGYTF. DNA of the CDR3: TGCGCCAGCAGCTCCCCGGACAGGGCCAACTATGGCTACACCTTC.

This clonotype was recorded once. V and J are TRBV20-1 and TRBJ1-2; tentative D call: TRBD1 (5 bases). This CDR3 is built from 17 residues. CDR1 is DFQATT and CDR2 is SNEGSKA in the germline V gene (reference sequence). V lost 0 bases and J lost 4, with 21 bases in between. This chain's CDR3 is CSARDSPRVSGSYGYTF. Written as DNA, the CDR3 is TGCAGTGCTAGAGATTCCCCACGCGTCTCAGGGAGCTATGGCTACACCTTC.

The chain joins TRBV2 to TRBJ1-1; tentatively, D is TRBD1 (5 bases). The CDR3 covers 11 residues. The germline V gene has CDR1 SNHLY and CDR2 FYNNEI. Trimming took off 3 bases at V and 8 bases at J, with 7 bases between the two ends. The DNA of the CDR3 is TGTGCCAGCAGTGATTGGGGGGAAGCTTTCTTT. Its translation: CASSDWGEAFF.

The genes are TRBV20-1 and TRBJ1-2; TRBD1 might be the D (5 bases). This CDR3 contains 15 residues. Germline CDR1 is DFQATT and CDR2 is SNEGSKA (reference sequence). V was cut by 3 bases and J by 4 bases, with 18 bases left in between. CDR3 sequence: CSARERDLGFYGYTF. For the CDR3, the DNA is TGCAGTGCTAGGGAAAGGGACCTCGGGTTCTATGGCTACACCTTC.

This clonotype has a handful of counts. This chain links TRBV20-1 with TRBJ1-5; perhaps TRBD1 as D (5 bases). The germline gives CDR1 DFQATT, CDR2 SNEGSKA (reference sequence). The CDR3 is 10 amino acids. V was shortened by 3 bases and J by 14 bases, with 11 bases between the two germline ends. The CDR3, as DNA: TGCAGTGCTAGCCGCCAGGGCGAGCATTTT. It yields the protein CSASRQGEHF.